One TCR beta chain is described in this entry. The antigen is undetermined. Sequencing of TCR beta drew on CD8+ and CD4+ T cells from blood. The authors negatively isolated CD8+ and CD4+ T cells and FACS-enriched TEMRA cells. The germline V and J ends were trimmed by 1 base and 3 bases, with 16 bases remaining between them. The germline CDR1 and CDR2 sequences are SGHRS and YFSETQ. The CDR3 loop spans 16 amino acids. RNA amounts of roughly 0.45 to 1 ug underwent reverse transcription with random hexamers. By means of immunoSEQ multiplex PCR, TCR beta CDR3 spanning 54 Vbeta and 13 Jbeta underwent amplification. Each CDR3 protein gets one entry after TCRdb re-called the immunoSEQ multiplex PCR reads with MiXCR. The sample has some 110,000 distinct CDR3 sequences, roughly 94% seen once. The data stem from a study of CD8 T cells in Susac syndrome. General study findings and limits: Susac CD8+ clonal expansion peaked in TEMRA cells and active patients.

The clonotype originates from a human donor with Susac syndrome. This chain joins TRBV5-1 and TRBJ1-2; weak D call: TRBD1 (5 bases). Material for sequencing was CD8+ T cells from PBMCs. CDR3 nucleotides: TGCGCCAGCAGCTTGAGGGCCGAGGGGACGGACTATGGCTACACCTTC. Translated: CASSLRAEGTDYGYTF.